This T cell receptor (beta chain) emerged from a study of OX40 agonist ivuxolimab in advanced cancers. The V gene's germline CDR1 is MNHEY and CDR2 SMNVEV (reference sequence). The CDR3 extends over 13 amino acids. Trimming cost V 6 bases and J 3 bases, with 9 bases left between them. Whole-study findings and limits: Low levels of normalized T-cell clonal expansion also appeared in some nonresponders.

This table comes from immunoSEQ multiplex PCR, and its TCRdb copy is limited to in-frame clones, with some not included. This sample has 65,000 to 75,000 clones, with 70% to 90% found just once. About this clone: What it recognizes is unknown.

This TCR was recovered from an adult with an advanced solid tumor such as melanoma, head and neck, liver or kidney cancer. This specimen was CD4+ or CD8+ T cells sorted from blood, taken in a trial of the OX40 agonist ivuxolimab. The V and J genes are TRBV27 and TRBJ2-1, with D maybe TRBD1 (5 bases). As DNA, the CDR3 is TGTGCCAGCAGAAGCGACAGCTACAATGAGCAGTTCTTC. Its protein product is CASRSDSYNEQFF.